Listed below are T cell receptor beta chains from one sample, sequenced in a study of blood T cell repertoires in COVID-19. The repertoire was sequenced with immunoSEQ multiplex PCR; TCRdb's copy has only in-frame clones and lacks some. Seen here are approximately 400,000 clones, 81% observed once, and the top ten hold 0.85% to 1.3%. The sample comprised peripheral blood. The receptors were gathered from a human donor with acute or convalescent COVID-19. The donor label of this sample is uncertain. Both conserved end residues are part of each CDR3. The D gene is left open where the match is weak. The size field is filled for only some rows; it gives once, few, many or a size class.

V,D,J,size,CDR3,DNA
TRBV5-4,TRBD1,TRBJ1-2,.,CASSASGTGGVGYTF,TGTGCCAGCAGCGCCTCCGGGACAGGGGGTGTTGGCTACACCTTC
TRBV28,.,TRBJ2-7,few,CASSRIRFGSYEQYF,TGTGCCAGCAGCCGAATCCGGTTTGGCTCCTACGAGCAGTACTTC
TRBV3-1/TRBV3-2,.,TRBJ2-5,.,CASSQESGEETQYF,TGTGCCAGCAGCCAAGAGTCGGGGGAAGAGACCCAGTACTTC
TRBV18,.,TRBJ2-1,.,CASSPISYNEQFF,TGTGCCAGCTCACCCATCTCCTACAATGAGCAGTTCTTC
TRBV30,TRBD1,TRBJ1-6,.,CACQRTGGNSPLHF,TGTGCCTGCCAAAGGACAGGGGGTAATTCACCCCTCCACTTT
TRBV14,TRBD2,TRBJ2-7,.,CASSHGLAGAYEQYF,TGTGCCAGCAGCCACGGACTAGCGGGAGCCTACGAGCAGTACTTC
TRBV7-8,TRBD2,TRBJ2-1,.,CASSLAGTSGGLGYNEQFF,TGTGCCAGCAGCTTAGCCGGGACTAGCGGGGGGTTGGGATACAATGAGCAGTTCTTC
TRBV5-1,TRBD1,TRBJ1-4,.,CASSKDRATNEKLFF,TGCGCCAGCAGCAAGGACAGGGCAACTAATGAAAAACTGTTTTTT
TRBV12-3/TRBV12-4,.,TRBJ2-7,.,CASSYIQGYEQYF,TGTGCCAGCAGTTATATACAGGGCTACGAGCAGTACTTC
TRBV2,.,TRBJ1-6,few,CASTMTAAHNSPLHF,TGTGCCAGCACTATGACAGCAGCCCATAATTCACCCCTCCACTTT
TRBV5-6,.,TRBJ1-4,.,CASSLGARVEKLFF,TGTGCCAGCAGCTTGGGTGCCAGGGTGGAAAAACTGTTTTTT
TRBV3-1/TRBV3-2,.,TRBJ2-7,.,CASSPHGAGRYEQYF,TGTGCCAGCAGCCCCCATGGCGCAGGAAGGTACGAGCAGTACTTC
TRBV29-1,.,TRBJ2-1,.,CSVDPGKYEQFF,TGCAGCGTTGACCCAGGGAAATATGAGCAGTTCTTC
TRBV6-5,.,TRBJ2-7,.,CASSYRPDTSYEQYF,TGTGCCAGCAGTTACCGACCGGACACGTCCTACGAGCAGTACTTC
TRBV27,TRBD1,TRBJ2-2,.,CASKSIRGQMVTGELFF,TGTGCCAGCAAGAGTATCAGGGGGCAAATGGTCACCGGGGAGCTGTTTTTT
TRBV30,.,TRBJ1-2,.,CAWDKSGARASGYTF,TGTGCCTGGGATAAAAGTGGCGCCAGGGCAAGTGGCTACACCTTC
TRBV11-3,.,TRBJ2-1,.,CASSLAGGGAYNEQFF,TGTGCCAGCAGCTTAGCCGGAGGCGGGGCCTACAATGAGCAGTTCTTC
TRBV5-4,.,TRBJ1-1,.,CASSFDRNTEAFF,TGTGCCAGCAGCTTCGACAGGAACACTGAAGCTTTCTTT
TRBV5-4,.,TRBJ1-1,.,CASSSGVGNTEAFF,TGTGCCAGCAGCTCGGGGGTAGGGAACACTGAAGCTTTCTTT
TRBV6-5,TRBD1,TRBJ1-2,.,CATLLGQGALGYTF,TGTGCCACCCTCCTAGGACAGGGGGCCTTGGGCTACACCTTC
TRBV6-5,TRBD2,TRBJ2-7,.,CASGRALYEQYF,TGTGCCAGCGGGAGGGCTCTCTACGAGCAGTACTTC
TRBV5-6,.,TRBJ1-5,.,CASSLGGAGQPQHF,TGTGCCAGCAGCTTGGGGGGCGCGGGACAGCCCCAGCATTTT
TRBV19,.,TRBJ1-4,.,CASSMRNEKLFF,TGTGCCAGTAGTATGCGGAATGAAAAACTGTTTTTT
TRBV29-1,.,TRBJ2-1,.,CSVEPQGYNEQFF,TGCAGCGTTGAACCACAGGGCTACAATGAGCAGTTCTTC
TRBV7-8,.,TRBJ1-2,.,CASSLERATTAYGYTF,TGTGCCAGCAGCTTGGAGAGGGCGACGACGGCGTATGGCTACACCTTC
TRBV29-1,.,TRBJ1-2,.,CSVTGKVTEGYGYTF,TGCAGCGTAACCGGCAAAGTGACAGAAGGCTATGGCTACACCTTC
TRBV7-9,TRBD1,TRBJ2-1,.,CASSIGTGGSYNEQFF,TGTGCCAGCAGCATAGGGACAGGGGGTTCCTACAATGAGCAGTTCTTC